Listed below are T cell receptor beta chains from one sample, sequenced in a study of CD8 T cells in Susac syndrome. TCRdb analysed the immunoSEQ multiplex PCR reads with MiXCR anew, one entry per CDR3 protein. The sample shows 120,000 to 150,000 distinct CDR3 sequences, 85% to 95% of them seen only once. The specimen sequenced was CD4+ T cells from PBMCs. These receptors were obtained from a human donor with multiple sclerosis. CDR3s include the opening cysteine and the closing phenylalanine or tryptophan. D genes are given only for firm matches. Only part of the rows carry a size: once, few, many, or a class if the clone is expanded.

v_gene: TRBV7-2; d_gene: TRBD1; abundance: few; j_gene: TRBJ2-5; CDR3aa: CASSPPPGGTQYF; CDR3nt: TGTGCCAGCAGCCCCCCCCCAGGGGGGACCCAGTACTTC
v_gene: TRBV2; d_gene: .; abundance: once; j_gene: TRBJ2-7; CDR3aa: CASSVSDEQYF; CDR3nt: TGTGCCAGCAGTGTGTCCGACGAGCAGTACTTC
v_gene: TRBV6-1; d_gene: TRBD1; abundance: .; j_gene: TRBJ2-4; CDR3aa: CASSRHYRGNSKNIQYF; CDR3nt: TGTGCCAGCAGTCGACACTACAGGGGAAATTCCAAAAACATTCAGTACTTC
v_gene: TRBV20-1; d_gene: .; abundance: .; j_gene: TRBJ2-1; CDR3aa: CSSPEGGYNEQFF; CDR3nt: TGCAGTTCCCCGGAGGGGGGGTACAATGAGCAGTTCTTC
v_gene: TRBV6-1; d_gene: TRBD2; abundance: once; j_gene: TRBJ2-7; CDR3aa: CASTVTSGGAGHYEQYF; CDR3nt: TGTGCCAGCACCGTGACTAGCGGGGGGGCAGGACACTACGAGCAGTACTTC
v_gene: TRBV4-3; d_gene: .; abundance: .; j_gene: TRBJ2-7; CDR3aa: CASSQTQAGAYEQYF; CDR3nt: TGCGCCAGCAGCCAGACCCAGGCCGGAGCGTACGAGCAGTACTTC
v_gene: TRBV29-1; d_gene: .; abundance: .; j_gene: TRBJ2-5; CDR3aa: CSVEYGSLQETQYF; CDR3nt: TGCAGCGTTGAATATGGCAGCCTCCAAGAGACCCAGTACTTC
v_gene: TRBV9; d_gene: .; abundance: .; j_gene: TRBJ2-2; CDR3aa: CASSVSGFGTGELFF; CDR3nt: TGTGCCAGCAGCGTAAGCGGTTTTGGGACCGGGGAGCTGTTTTTT
v_gene: TRBV15; d_gene: .; abundance: .; j_gene: TRBJ2-7; CDR3aa: CATSTDLGEQYF; CDR3nt: TGTGCCACCAGCACCGATCTCGGGGAGCAGTACTTC
v_gene: TRBV28; d_gene: TRBD2; abundance: .; j_gene: TRBJ2-1; CDR3aa: CASSLTTSGSGNEQFF; CDR3nt: TGTGCCAGCAGTCTAACGACTAGCGGGAGTGGGAATGAGCAGTTCTTC
v_gene: TRBV12-3/TRBV12-4; d_gene: .; abundance: once; j_gene: TRBJ2-3; CDR3aa: CASSLLSSGRRETDTQYF; CDR3nt: TGTGCCAGCAGTTTGCTCTCATCTGGACGAAGAGAAACAGATACGCAGTATTTT
v_gene: TRBV3-1; d_gene: .; abundance: .; j_gene: TRBJ1-2; CDR3aa: CASSPWKGNGYTF; CDR3nt: TGTGCCAGCAGCCCCTGGAAGGGTAACGGCTACACCTTC
v_gene: TRBV28; d_gene: TRBD1; abundance: few; j_gene: TRBJ2-7; CDR3aa: CASRPRQGDGYEQYF; CDR3nt: TGTGCCAGCAGACCACGACAGGGGGATGGCTACGAGCAGTACTTC
v_gene: TRBV3-1; d_gene: TRBD2; abundance: .; j_gene: TRBJ2-5; CDR3aa: CASSPWTSGRSQETQYF; CDR3nt: TGTGCCAGCAGCCCCTGGACTAGCGGGAGGTCACAAGAGACCCAGTACTTC
v_gene: TRBV28; d_gene: TRBD2; abundance: once; j_gene: TRBJ2-3; CDR3aa: CASRLAGFSPDTQYF; CDR3nt: TGTGCCAGCAGATTAGCGGGATTCAGCCCAGATACGCAGTATTTT
v_gene: TRBV20-1; d_gene: TRBD1; abundance: .; j_gene: TRBJ1-5; CDR3aa: CSAKAQGAHSNQPQHF; CDR3nt: TGCAGTGCTAAGGCTCAGGGGGCCCATAGCAATCAGCCCCAGCATTTT
v_gene: TRBV3-1; d_gene: TRBD2; abundance: .; j_gene: TRBJ2-1; CDR3aa: CASSQGRGLAGMGRNEQFF; CDR3nt: TGTGCCAGCAGCCAGGGACGGGGACTAGCGGGGATGGGACGAAATGAGCAGTTCTTC
v_gene: TRBV24-1; d_gene: TRBD1; abundance: .; j_gene: TRBJ2-7; CDR3aa: CATSDHHKTGTYEQYF; CDR3nt: TGTGCCACCAGTGACCACCACAAGACAGGGACCTACGAGCAGTACTTC
v_gene: TRBV6-5; d_gene: .; abundance: .; j_gene: TRBJ2-7; CDR3aa: CASSYSNQIRTSYEQYF; CDR3nt: TGTGCCAGCAGTTACTCGAATCAGATACGTACCTCCTACGAGCAGTACTTC
v_gene: TRBV9; d_gene: TRBD2; abundance: .; j_gene: TRBJ2-1; CDR3aa: CASSVQIAGTYNEQFF; CDR3nt: TGTGCCAGCAGCGTACAAATAGCGGGGACATACAATGAGCAGTTCTTC
v_gene: TRBV7-2; d_gene: .; abundance: .; j_gene: TRBJ2-3; CDR3aa: CASNLLTDTQYF; CDR3nt: TGTGCCAGCAACTTATTGACAGATACGCAGTATTTT
v_gene: TRBV10-3; d_gene: .; abundance: .; j_gene: TRBJ1-1; CDR3aa: CANQSYGHTEAFF; CDR3nt: TGTGCCAACCAGTCGTACGGTCACACTGAAGCTTTCTTT
v_gene: TRBV2; d_gene: .; abundance: .; j_gene: TRBJ2-3; CDR3aa: CASSITTQYF; CDR3nt: TGTGCCAGCAGTATCACGACGCAGTATTTT
v_gene: TRBV20-1; d_gene: .; abundance: .; j_gene: TRBJ2-5; CDR3aa: CSAEWETQYF; CDR3nt: TGCAGTGCGGAGTGGGAGACCCAGTACTTC
v_gene: TRBV2; d_gene: .; abundance: .; j_gene: TRBJ1-1; CDR3aa: CASREDSNTEAFF; CDR3nt: TGTGCCAGCAGAGAGGACAGTAACACTGAAGCTTTCTTT
v_gene: TRBV29-1; d_gene: .; abundance: .; j_gene: TRBJ1-1; CDR3aa: CSVDRQDKRRTEAFF; CDR3nt: TGCAGCGTTGACAGGCAGGATAAGAGACGGACTGAAGCTTTCTTT
v_gene: TRBV3-1; d_gene: .; abundance: .; j_gene: TRBJ1-6; CDR3aa: CAGSSSYNSPLHF; CDR3nt: TGTGCCGGCAGTTCCTCCTATAATTCACCCCTCCACTTT
v_gene: TRBV28; d_gene: .; abundance: .; j_gene: TRBJ2-7; CDR3aa: CASSLVERSSYEQYF; CDR3nt: TGTGCCAGCAGTTTGGTGGAGCGGAGCTCCTACGAGCAGTACTTC
v_gene: TRBV30; d_gene: .; abundance: .; j_gene: TRBJ1-4; CDR3aa: CACRFGVNEKLFF; CDR3nt: TGTGCCTGCCGTTTTGGGGTAAATGAAAAACTGTTTTTT
v_gene: TRBV7-9; d_gene: .; abundance: .; j_gene: TRBJ2-7; CDR3aa: CASSLDHEQYF; CDR3nt: TGTGCCAGCAGCTTAGACCACGAGCAGTACTTC
v_gene: TRBV5-1; d_gene: .; abundance: .; j_gene: TRBJ2-6; CDR3aa: CASSSGLGLGTGANVLTF; CDR3nt: TGCGCCAGCAGCTCGGGTCTGGGGTTAGGAACTGGGGCCAACGTCCTGACTTTC
v_gene: TRBV20-1; d_gene: .; abundance: .; j_gene: TRBJ2-7; CDR3aa: CSARVSEGRYEQYF; CDR3nt: TGCAGTGCTAGAGTCAGTGAGGGGAGGTACGAGCAGTACTTC
v_gene: TRBV29-1; d_gene: TRBD2; abundance: .; j_gene: TRBJ2-2; CDR3aa: CSASQSGRADTGELFF; CDR3nt: TGCAGCGCGTCGCAGAGCGGGAGGGCCGACACCGGGGAGCTGTTTTTT
v_gene: TRBV30; d_gene: .; abundance: .; j_gene: TRBJ2-1; CDR3aa: CAWSVPKGSSYNEQFF; CDR3nt: TGTGCCTGGAGTGTACCGAAGGGGAGTTCCTACAATGAGCAGTTCTTC
v_gene: TRBV27; d_gene: .; abundance: .; j_gene: TRBJ2-1; CDR3aa: CASSTPGPKYNEQFF; CDR3nt: TGTGCCAGCAGTACCCCGGGACCGAAATACAATGAGCAGTTCTTC
v_gene: TRBV2; d_gene: .; abundance: .; j_gene: TRBJ2-6; CDR3aa: CAGCRGPGANVLTF; CDR3nt: TGTGCCGGCTGTCGGGGGCCTGGGGCCAACGTCCTGACTTTC
v_gene: TRBV5-1; d_gene: TRBD2; abundance: once; j_gene: TRBJ2-1; CDR3aa: CASSSPGGRATNEQFF; CDR3nt: TGCGCCAGCAGCTCCCCTGGGGGGAGGGCCACGAATGAGCAGTTCTTC
v_gene: TRBV30; d_gene: .; abundance: .; j_gene: TRBJ2-5; CDR3aa: CAWTLGLETQYF; CDR3nt: TGTGCCTGGACACTAGGATTAGAGACCCAGTACTTC
v_gene: TRBV7-9; d_gene: .; abundance: .; j_gene: TRBJ1-3; CDR3aa: CASSLGGGAGNTIYF; CDR3nt: TGTGCCAGCAGCCTGGGCGGGGGAGCCGGAAACACCATATATTTT
v_gene: TRBV27; d_gene: TRBD1; abundance: .; j_gene: TRBJ2-7; CDR3aa: CATADRVPSYEQYF; CDR3nt: TGTGCCACAGCAGACAGGGTGCCTTCCTACGAGCAGTACTTC
v_gene: TRBV20-1; d_gene: .; abundance: .; j_gene: TRBJ2-7; CDR3aa: CSARPKRDLSYEQYF; CDR3nt: TGCAGTGCTAGACCCAAAAGGGACCTCTCCTACGAGCAGTACTTC
v_gene: TRBV3-1; d_gene: .; abundance: once; j_gene: TRBJ1-6; CDR3aa: CASSQEVGRPNNSPLHF; CDR3nt: TGTGCCAGCAGCCAAGAAGTGGGACGACCGAATAATTCACCCCTCCACTTT
v_gene: TRBV20-1; d_gene: .; abundance: .; j_gene: TRBJ1-2; CDR3aa: CSARQLHGYTF; CDR3nt: TGCAGTGCTAGACAGCTTCATGGCTACACCTTC
v_gene: TRBV20-1; d_gene: .; abundance: .; j_gene: TRBJ2-5; CDR3aa: CSSGAGAETQYF; CDR3nt: TGCAGTTCCGGGGCCGGAGCAGAGACCCAGTACTTC
v_gene: TRBV9; d_gene: .; abundance: .; j_gene: TRBJ2-7; CDR3aa: CASSPSEVDEQYF; CDR3nt: TGTGCCAGCAGCCCCTCGGAGGTCGACGAGCAGTACTTC
v_gene: TRBV12-3/TRBV12-4; d_gene: TRBD1; abundance: .; j_gene: TRBJ1-2; CDR3aa: CASSLKAGGYGYTF; CDR3nt: TGTGCCAGCAGTTTAAAAGCAGGGGGCTATGGCTACACCTTC
v_gene: TRBV29-1; d_gene: .; abundance: .; j_gene: TRBJ1-2; CDR3aa: CSSHLATYGYTF; CDR3nt: TGCAGCTCTCATCTGGCGACCTATGGCTACACCTTC
v_gene: TRBV20-1; d_gene: TRBD2; abundance: .; j_gene: TRBJ2-3; CDR3aa: CSAEIPAGGSGTDTQYF; CDR3nt: TGCAGTGCCGAGATCCCAGCGGGGGGGTCTGGCACAGATACGCAGTATTTT
v_gene: TRBV12-3/TRBV12-4; d_gene: .; abundance: .; j_gene: TRBJ1-2; CDR3aa: CASSLEPSRSYGYTF; CDR3nt: TGTGCCAGCAGTTTAGAGCCCTCACGAAGCTATGGCTACACCTTC
v_gene: TRBV18; d_gene: .; abundance: .; j_gene: TRBJ1-1; CDR3aa: CASSPTALQITEAFF; CDR3nt: TGTGCCAGCTCACCAACCGCTTTACAGATCACTGAAGCTTTCTTT
v_gene: TRBV6-1; d_gene: .; abundance: .; j_gene: TRBJ1-1; CDR3aa: CASSDFVLGGNTEAFF; CDR3nt: TGTGCCAGCAGTGATTTCGTGCTAGGGGGGAACACTGAAGCTTTCTTT
v_gene: TRBV4-3; d_gene: .; abundance: .; j_gene: TRBJ2-5; CDR3aa: CASSQDVGETQYF; CDR3nt: TGCGCCAGCAGCCAAGATGTGGGGGAGACCCAGTACTTC
v_gene: TRBV29-1; d_gene: .; abundance: .; j_gene: TRBJ1-2; CDR3aa: CSVEGYGYTF; CDR3nt: TGCAGCGTTGAAGGGTATGGCTACACCTTC
v_gene: TRBV20-1; d_gene: .; abundance: once; j_gene: TRBJ2-2; CDR3aa: CSASSDSNTGELFF; CDR3nt: TGCAGTGCTAGTAGTGACTCAAACACCGGGGAGCTGTTTTTT